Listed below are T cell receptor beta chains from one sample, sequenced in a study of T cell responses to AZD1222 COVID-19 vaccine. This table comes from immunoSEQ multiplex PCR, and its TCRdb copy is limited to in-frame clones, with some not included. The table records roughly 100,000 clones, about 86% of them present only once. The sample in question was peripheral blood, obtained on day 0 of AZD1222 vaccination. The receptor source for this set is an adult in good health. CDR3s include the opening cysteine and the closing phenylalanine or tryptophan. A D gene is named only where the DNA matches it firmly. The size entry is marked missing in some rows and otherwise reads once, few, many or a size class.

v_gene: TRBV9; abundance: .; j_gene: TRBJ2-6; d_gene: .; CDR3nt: TGTGCCAGCAGCGGGGTGGGGGCCAACGTCCTGACTTTC; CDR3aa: CASSGVGANVLTF
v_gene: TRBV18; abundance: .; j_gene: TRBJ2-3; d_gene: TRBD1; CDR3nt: TGTGCCAGCTCAATGACAGGGGGAGGAGATACGCAGTATTTT; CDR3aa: CASSMTGGGDTQYF
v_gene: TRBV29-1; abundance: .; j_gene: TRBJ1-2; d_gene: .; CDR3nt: TGCAGCGTTGAGTCGGGCTATGGCTACACCTTC; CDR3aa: CSVESGYGYTF
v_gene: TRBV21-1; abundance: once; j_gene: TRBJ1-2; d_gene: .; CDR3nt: TGTGCCAGCAGCAAAGCGCATGAGTTTATCTATGGCTACACCTTC; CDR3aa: CASSKAHEFIYGYTF
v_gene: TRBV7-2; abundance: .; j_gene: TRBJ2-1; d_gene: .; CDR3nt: TGTGCCAGCAGCTTATGGGGGGCCTCCAATTATGAGCAGTTCTTC; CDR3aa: CASSLWGASNYEQFF
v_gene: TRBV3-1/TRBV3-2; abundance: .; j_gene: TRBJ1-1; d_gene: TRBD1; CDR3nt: TGTGCCAGCAGCTCACAGGGGACTGAAGCTTTCTTT; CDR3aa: CASSSQGTEAFF
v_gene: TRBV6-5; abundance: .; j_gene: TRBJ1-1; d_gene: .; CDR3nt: TGTGCCAGCATGGGGGCGGACACTGAAGCTTTCTTT; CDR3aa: CASMGADTEAFF
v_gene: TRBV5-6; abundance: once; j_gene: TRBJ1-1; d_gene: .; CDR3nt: TGTGCCAGCAGCTTTAACACACTGAACACTGAAGCTTTCTTT; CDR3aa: CASSFNTLNTEAFF
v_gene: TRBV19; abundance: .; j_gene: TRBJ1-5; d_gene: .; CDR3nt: TGTGCCAGTAGTATGAGGGAGAGCAATCAGCCCCAGCATTTT; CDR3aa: CASSMRESNQPQHF
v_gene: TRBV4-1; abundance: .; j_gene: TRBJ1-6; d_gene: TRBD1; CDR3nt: TGCGCCAGCAGCCAAGAGGTGACAGGGGATTCACCCCTCCACTTT; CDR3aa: CASSQEVTGDSPLHF
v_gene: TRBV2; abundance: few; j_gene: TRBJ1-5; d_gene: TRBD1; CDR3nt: TGTGCCAGCAGCGGCCGGACAGGGGACAGGGGGCGTTTACATTTT; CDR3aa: CASSGRTGDRGRLHF
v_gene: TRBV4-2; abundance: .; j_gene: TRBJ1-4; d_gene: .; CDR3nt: TGTGCCAGCAGCCAGGGGGGCTTTGAGGAAAAACTGTTTTTT; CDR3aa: CASSQGGFEEKLFF
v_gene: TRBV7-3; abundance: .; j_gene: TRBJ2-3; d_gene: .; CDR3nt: TGTGCCAGCAGCTTAACGGGAGGTACGACGCAGTATTTT; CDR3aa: CASSLTGGTTQYF
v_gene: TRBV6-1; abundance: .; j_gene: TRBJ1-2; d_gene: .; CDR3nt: TGTGCCAGCAGTGTTCGCCGGGCAGGCGGAATGAGCTATGGCTACACCTTC; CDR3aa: CASSVRRAGGMSYGYTF
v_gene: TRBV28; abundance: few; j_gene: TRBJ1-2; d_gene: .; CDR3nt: TGTGCCAGCAGTTTCTCGGGGACCTATGGGGGAGGCTACACCTTC; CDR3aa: CASSFSGTYGGGYTF
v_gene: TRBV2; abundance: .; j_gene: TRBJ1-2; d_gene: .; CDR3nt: TGTGCCAGCAGTGAACGACCCCCGGGTGGCTACACCTTC; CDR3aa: CASSERPPGGYTF
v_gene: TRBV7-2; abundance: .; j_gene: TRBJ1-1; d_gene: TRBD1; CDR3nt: TGTGCCAGCAGCTTAGCCCAGGGGGACACTGAAGCTTTCTTT; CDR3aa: CASSLAQGDTEAFF
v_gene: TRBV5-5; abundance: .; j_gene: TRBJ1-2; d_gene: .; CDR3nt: TGTGCCAGCAGCCGTGTAGTTAGGGGAGGCTACACCTTC; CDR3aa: CASSRVVRGGYTF
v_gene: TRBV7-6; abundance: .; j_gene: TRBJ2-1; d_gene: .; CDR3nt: TGTGCCAGCAGGGGAGGAAGCTCCTACAATGAGCAGTTCTTC; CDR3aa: CASRGGSSYNEQFF
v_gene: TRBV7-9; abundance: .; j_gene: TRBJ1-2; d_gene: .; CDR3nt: TGTGCCAGCAGCCCGCGGGCGGCCTATGGCTACACCTTC; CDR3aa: CASSPRAAYGYTF
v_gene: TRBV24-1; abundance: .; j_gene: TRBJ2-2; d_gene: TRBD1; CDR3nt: TGTGCCACCAGTGATTGGGTGACAGGGGGTCCCGGGGAGCTGTTTTTT; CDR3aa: CATSDWVTGGPGELFF
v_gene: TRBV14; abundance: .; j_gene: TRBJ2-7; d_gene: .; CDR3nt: TGTGCCAGCAGCCAACAGACAGGCTACTCCTACGAGCAGTACTTC; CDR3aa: CASSQQTGYSYEQYF
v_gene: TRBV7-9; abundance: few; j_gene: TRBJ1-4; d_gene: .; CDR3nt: TGTGCCAGCAGCTTATGGAGGACAGCTACGTTAACTAATGAAAAACTGTTTTTT; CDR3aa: CASSLWRTATLTNEKLFF
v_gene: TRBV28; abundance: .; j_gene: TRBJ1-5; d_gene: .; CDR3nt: TGTGCCAGCAGCCCGTCGGCTGGCCGGGGCAATCAGCCCCAGCATTTT; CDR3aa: CASSPSAGRGNQPQHF
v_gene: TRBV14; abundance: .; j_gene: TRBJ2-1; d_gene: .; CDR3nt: TGTGCCAGCAGCCAAGATGGAAATGAGCAGTTCTTC; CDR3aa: CASSQDGNEQFF
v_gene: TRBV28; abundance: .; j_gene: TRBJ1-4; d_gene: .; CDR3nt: TGTGCCACCTCCGCCGGGGGATGGGGAGAAAAACTGTTTTTT; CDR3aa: CATSAGGWGEKLFF
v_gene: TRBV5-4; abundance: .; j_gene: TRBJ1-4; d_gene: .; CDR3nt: TGTGCCAGCAGCTCAACCGGCCTTAATGAAAAACTGTTTTTT; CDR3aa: CASSSTGLNEKLFF
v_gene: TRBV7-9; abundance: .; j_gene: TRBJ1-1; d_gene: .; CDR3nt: TGTGCCAGCAGCTTATTACAGAACACTGAAGCTTTCTTT; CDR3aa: CASSLLQNTEAFF
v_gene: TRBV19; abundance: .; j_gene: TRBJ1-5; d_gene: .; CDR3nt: TGTGCCACAGGGTCGAGCAATCAGCCCCAGCATTTT; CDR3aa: CATGSSNQPQHF
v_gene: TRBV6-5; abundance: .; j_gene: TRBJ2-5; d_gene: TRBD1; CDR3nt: TGTGCCAGCAGTAAAATCCGGGACAGCCAAGAGACCCAGTACTTC; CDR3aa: CASSKIRDSQETQYF
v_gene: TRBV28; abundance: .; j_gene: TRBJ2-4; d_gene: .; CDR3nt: TGTGCCAGCGGGCAAACGGAGGTAGCCAAAAACATTCAGTACTTC; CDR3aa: CASGQTEVAKNIQYF
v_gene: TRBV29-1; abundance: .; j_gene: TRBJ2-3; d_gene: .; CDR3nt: TGCAGCGTTGGAGACTTTTTCACAGATACGCAGTATTTT; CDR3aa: CSVGDFFTDTQYF
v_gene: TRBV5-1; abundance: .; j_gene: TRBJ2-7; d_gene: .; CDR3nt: TGCGCCAGCAGCTTGTTAGGAGATTACGAGCAGTACTTC; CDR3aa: CASSLLGDYEQYF
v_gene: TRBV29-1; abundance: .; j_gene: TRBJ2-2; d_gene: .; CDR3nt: TGCAGCGTTGAAATCGGGAATTCCGGGGAGCTGTTTTTT; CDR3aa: CSVEIGNSGELFF
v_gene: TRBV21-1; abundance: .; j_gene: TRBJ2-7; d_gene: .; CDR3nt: TGTGCCAGCAGCAAAGCTACTCCGAGGCCCAACGAGCAGTACTTC; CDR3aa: CASSKATPRPNEQYF
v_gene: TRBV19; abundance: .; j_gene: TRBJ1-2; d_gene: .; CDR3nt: TGTGCCAGTAGTATAACCCCGCCCAACTATGGCTACACCTTC; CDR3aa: CASSITPPNYGYTF
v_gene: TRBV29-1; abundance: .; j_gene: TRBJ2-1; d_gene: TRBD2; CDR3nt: TGCAGCACCTGGGATAGCGGGACAAGCAATGAGCAGTTCTTC; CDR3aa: CSTWDSGTSNEQFF
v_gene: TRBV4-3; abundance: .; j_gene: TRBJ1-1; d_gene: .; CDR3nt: TGCGCCAGCAGCCAAGCGTCAGGGAACACTGAAGCTTTCTTT; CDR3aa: CASSQASGNTEAFF
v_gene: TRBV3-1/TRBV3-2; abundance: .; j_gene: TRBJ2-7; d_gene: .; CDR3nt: TGTGCCAGCAGCCAAGGTTTCTCGGAGGAAGGCGAGCAGTACTTC; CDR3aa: CASSQGFSEEGEQYF
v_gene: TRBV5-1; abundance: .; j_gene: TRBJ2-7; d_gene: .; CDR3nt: TGCGCCAGCAGCCGAGAAGGCGGGACGTCGACCTACGAGCAGTACTTC; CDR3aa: CASSREGGTSTYEQYF
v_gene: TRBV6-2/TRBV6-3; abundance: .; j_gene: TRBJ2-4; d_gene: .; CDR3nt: TGTGCCAGCAGTTACGATGGAGTCAAAAACATTCAGTACTTC; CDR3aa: CASSYDGVKNIQYF
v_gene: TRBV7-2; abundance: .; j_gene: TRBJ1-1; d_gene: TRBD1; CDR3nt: TGTGCCAGCAGCTCCAGGGACAGGGGAAATTCTGAAGCTTTCTTT; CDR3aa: CASSSRDRGNSEAFF